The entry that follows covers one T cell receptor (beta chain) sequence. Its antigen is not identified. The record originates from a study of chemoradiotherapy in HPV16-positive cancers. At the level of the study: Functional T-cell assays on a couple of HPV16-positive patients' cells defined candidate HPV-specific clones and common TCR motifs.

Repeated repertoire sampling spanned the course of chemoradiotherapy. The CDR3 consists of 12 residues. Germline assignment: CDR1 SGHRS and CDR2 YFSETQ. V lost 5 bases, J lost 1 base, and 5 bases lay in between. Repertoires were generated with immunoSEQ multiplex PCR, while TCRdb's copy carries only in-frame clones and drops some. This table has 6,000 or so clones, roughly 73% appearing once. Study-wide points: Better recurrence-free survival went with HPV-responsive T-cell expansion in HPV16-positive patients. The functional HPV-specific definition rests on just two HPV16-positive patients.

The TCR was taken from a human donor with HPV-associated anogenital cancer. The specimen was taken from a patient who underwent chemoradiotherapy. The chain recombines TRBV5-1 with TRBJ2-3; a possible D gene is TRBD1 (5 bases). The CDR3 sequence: CASRTGTDTQYF. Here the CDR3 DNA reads TGCGCCAGCAGGACAGGCACAGATACGCAGTATTTT.